This record looks at one TCR beta chain sequence and its context. Its specificity is not known. This sample is drawn from a study of CD8+ T cells in alopecia areata. Study findings and constraints: While tofacitinib was given, many expanded lesional clones persisted in scalp and blood.

cDNA serving as the sequencing template came from extracted, reverse transcribed RNA. Data came from immunoSEQ multiplex PCR; TCRdb stores just in-frame clones and leaves some out. The data hold about 190,000 clones, with 60% observed a single time. As to treatment: oral pan-JAK inhibitor, 5-10 mg twice daily. The CDR3 is 16 residues long. The V gene lost 0 bases and the J gene lost 4 bases, with 15 bases spanning the gap. In germline, CDR1 is LNHNV, CDR2 YYDKDF (reference sequence). The clonotype comes from a human donor with alopecia areata. The chain uses TRBV15 and TRBJ1-2, with D possibly matching TRBD1 (6 bases). The specimen was CD4+ T cells sorted from blood, collected at week 4, from a patient treated with tofacitinib. For the CDR3, the DNA is TGTGCCACCAGCAGAGATGTGTCCAGGGGAACCTATGGCTACACCTTC. This encodes CATSRDVSRGTYGYTF.